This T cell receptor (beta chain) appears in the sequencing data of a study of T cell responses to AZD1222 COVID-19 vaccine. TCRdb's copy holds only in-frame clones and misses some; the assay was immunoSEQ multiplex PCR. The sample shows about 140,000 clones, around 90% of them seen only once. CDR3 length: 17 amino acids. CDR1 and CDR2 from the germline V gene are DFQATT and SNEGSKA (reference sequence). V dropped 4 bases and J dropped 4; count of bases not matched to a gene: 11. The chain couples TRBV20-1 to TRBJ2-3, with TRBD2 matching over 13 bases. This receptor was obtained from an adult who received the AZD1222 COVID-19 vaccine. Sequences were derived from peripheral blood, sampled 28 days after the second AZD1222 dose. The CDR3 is CSATDPWTSGSADTQYF. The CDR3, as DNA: TGCAGTGCTACTGACCCCTGGACTAGCGGGAGTGCAGATACGCAGTATTTT.